The 2 T cell receptor beta chains listed next were all sequenced from one sample in a study of T cells in Graves' hyperthyroidism and ophthalmopathy. Authors of the study amplified TCR beta CDR3 regions from RNA transcripts. HTBI primers were the set used in a first-round RT-PCR of the TCR CDR3. TCRdb ran MiXCR on the multiplex PCR reads and lists one entry per CDR3 protein. The data contain 650,000 to 850,000 distinct CDR3 sequences, about 17% of them seen just once; the ten biggest clones take up over 15%. Material for sequencing was blood. Receptors were obtained from a woman between 50 and 59 years old with Graves' hyperthyroidism that later progressed to Graves' ophthalmopathy.

This clonotype has at least ten counts. The chain recombines TRBV6-1 with TRBJ1-5; D possibly corresponds to TRBD1 (5 bases). The germline V gene has CDR1 MNHNS and CDR2 SASEGT. Trimming removed 6 bases at V and 6 bases at J, with 15 bases between. This CDR3 spans 14 amino acids. The CDR3 DNA sequence: TGTGCCAGCAGCCTAAACAGGAAGGGTCAGCCCCAGCATTTT. Its protein product is CASSLNRKGQPQHF.

This clonotype was found many times. V usage is TRBV9 and J usage is TRBJ1-2; TRBD1 matches 8 bases. CDR3 length: 13 residues. Trimming cost V 4 bases and J 8 bases; bases outside gene matches: 7. Germline V gives CDR1 SGDLS, CDR2 YYNGEE. CDR3 bases: TGTGCCAGCAGCCCTCAGGGGGCATTGGGCTACACCTTC. Translation: CASSPQGALGYTF.